Below are 3 T cell receptor beta chains sequenced from a single sample in a study of OX40 agonist ivuxolimab in advanced cancers. Measured with immunoSEQ multiplex PCR; TCRdb has only the in-frame clones, and not every one. The sample yields more than 45,000 clones, roughly 83% seen once. The input for sequencing was CD4+ or CD8+ T cells sorted from blood, taken in a trial of the OX40 agonist ivuxolimab. The origin of the receptors is an adult with an advanced solid tumor such as melanoma, head and neck, liver or kidney cancer.

The chain has TRBV10-1 and TRBJ2-3; TRBD2 aligns across 13 bases. The CDR3 runs to 16 residues. Per the germline V gene, CDR1 is WNHNN and CDR2 is SYGVQD (reference sequence). The V gene end was trimmed by 6 bases and the J gene end by 1 base; junction bases not matched to a gene: 4. This CDR3 reads CASSSGLAGGTDTQYF. In DNA, the CDR3 is TGCGCCAGCAGCTCCGGACTAGCGGGGGGCACAGATACGCAGTATTTT.

V gene TRBV7-6 combines with J gene TRBJ1-1; perhaps TRBD1 as D (5 bases). Per germline, CDR1 SGHVS and CDR2 FNYEAQ. The CDR3 extends over 13 amino acids. V was clipped by 6 bases and J by 1 base, with 9 bases between them. The CDR3 reads CASRGAGNTEAFF. Written as DNA, the CDR3 is TGTGCCAGCAGAGGGGCGGGGAACACTGAAGCTTTCTTT.

The count of this clone is one. This chain uses TRBV28 with TRBJ2-1; D unresolved. This CDR3 comprises 12 residues. Germline V lookup: CDR1 MDHEN, CDR2 SYDVKM. V was clipped by 7 bases and J by 8 bases, with 12 bases between them. The CDR3 region is CASTMVGYEQFF. The DNA of the CDR3 is TGTGCCAGCACGATGGTAGGCTATGAGCAGTTCTTC.